The entry below describes one T cell receptor (beta chain). Its specific antigen is unknown. Base qualities are missing; no much larger clone stands one base away. This entry is derived from a study of CD8 T cells in Susac syndrome (dated 2019 in TCRdb). Describing the broader study: Whether CD8+ T cell activation and differentiation in Susac syndrome was antigen driven was tested using repertoire sequencing. The clonality of the CD8+ T cell repertoire was compared across over 9 healthy donors, around 14 Susac syndrome patients and fewer than 16 multiple sclerosis patients. Results the study describes overall, beyond this receptor: The number of individuals in the TCR sequencing and HLA analysis was acknowledged as relatively small.

Peripheral blood CD8+ and CD4+ T cells from healthy donors, Susac syndrome patients and multiple sclerosis patients were profiled by high-throughput TCR beta sequencing. Multiple sclerosis controls were treatment-naive patients with stable or active relapsing-remitting disease fulfilling revised McDonald criteria. CD8+ TEMRA cells were enriched by FACS, while bulk CD8+ and CD4+ T cells were purified by magnetic negative isolation. Blood was drawn into EDTA tubes, processed within 24 hours, and PBMCs were isolated by density gradient centrifugation. PBMCs destined for TCR sequencing were cryopreserved in liquid nitrogen and later thawed in a 37 °C water bath. Purity of sorted or isolated CD4+, CD8+ and CD8+ TEMRA cells was at least 90%. RNA was extracted with the RNeasy kit and about 0.5 to 1 ug was reverse transcribed using random hexamers. The immunoSEQ multiplex PCR assay, which covers 54 Vbeta and 13 Jbeta segments, was used to amplify TCR beta CDR3 regions. To correct PCR amplification bias, a synthetic template baseline was used for both primer optimization and computational correction. On the authors' methods: Only productive sequences were kept, with reads annotated to V, D and J genes according to IMGT and analyzed in immunoSEQ Analyzer. To calculate clonality, Shannon entropy was normalized by log2 of the number of productive unique sequences and then subtracted from one. For each patient and control, public and private clones were evaluated among the 100 most prevalent clones. Susac-specific clones were defined as absent from healthy and MS cohorts, roughly 1,100 published viral clones and other ImmuneACCESS disease sequences. The public reads were reanalyzed by TCRdb: fastp trimming at Q25, MiXCR alignment, in-frame beta chains only. Every entry covers one CDR3 protein and lists the most common genes and DNA from its rows. TCRdb's processing, not the study's, gives the V and J calls here. The sample table lists 130,000 or so distinct CDR3 sequences, 90% to 95% of them with a count of one. Around 0.24% of the sample rests with the top ten.

The germline V gene (reference sequence) specifies MNHEY as CDR1 and SMNVEV as CDR2. Trimming leaves V shorter by 3 bases and J shorter by 7 bases, with the junction holding 7 bases beyond the gene matches. Its CDR3 holds 15 amino acids, cysteine through phenylalanine. The retained sequence is limited to the CDR3, 45 bases, with the frame set at the first base. Recombination connected TRBV27 to TRBJ1-4, with 8 bases in between that match TRBD1. Sequenced material: CD8+ T cells from PBMCs. This clonotype originated in a human donor with multiple sclerosis. The encoded CDR3 is CASSFAQGAVEKLFF. The base sequence is TGTGCCAGCAGTTTTGCCCAGGGGGCGGTTGAAAAACTGTTTTTT.